This T cell receptor (beta chain) originates from a study of CD8 T cells in Susac syndrome. Trimming removed 5 bases at V and 8 bases at J, with 13 bases between. The germline V gene has CDR1 LNHDA and CDR2 SQIVND (reference sequence). This CDR3 is built from 13 residues. RNA totalling roughly 0.45 to 1 ug underwent reverse transcription with random hexamers. The method of amplification for TCR beta CDR3 was immunoSEQ multiplex PCR, covering 54 Vbeta and 13 Jbeta. Each CDR3 protein gets one entry after TCRdb re-called the immunoSEQ multiplex PCR reads with MiXCR. The sample includes fewer than 95,000 distinct CDR3 sequences, around 96% seen only once; the top ten take 0.55% to 0.8%. CD8+ and CD4+ T cells taken from blood had their TCR beta sequenced. Patients with Susac syndrome met the recently defined diagnostic criteria for definite or probable disease.

The specimen was CD8+ T cells from PBMCs. The J gene is TRBJ1-5, the V gene TRBV19, with a weak D call TRBD1 (6 bases). This clonotype originated in a human donor with Susac syndrome. CDR3 loop: CASSFQGREPQHF. In DNA form, the CDR3 reads TGTGCCAGTAGTTTTCAGGGGCGAGAGCCCCAGCATTTT.